This T cell receptor (beta chain) was recovered during a study of blood T cell repertoires in COVID-19. Using immunoSEQ multiplex PCR, the repertoire was profiled, and TCRdb retains in-frame clones only, with some absent. The sample includes 170,000 or so clones, 83% of them seen just once. A few counts support this clone. The CDR3 runs to 14 residues. V lost 0 bases to trimming and J lost 0 bases, with 6 bases between them. The V gene's germline CDR1 is MNHEY and CDR2 SVGEGT. The sequencing input was peripheral blood. The TCR sequence derives from a human donor in a cohort sampled during active COVID-19. The genes are TRBV6-2 or TRBV6-3 and TRBJ2-7, with a possible D match to TRBD1 (5 bases). The chain's CDR3 is CASSYSTDSYEQYF. DNA for the CDR3: TGTGCCAGCAGTTACTCGACAGACTCCTACGAGCAGTACTTC.